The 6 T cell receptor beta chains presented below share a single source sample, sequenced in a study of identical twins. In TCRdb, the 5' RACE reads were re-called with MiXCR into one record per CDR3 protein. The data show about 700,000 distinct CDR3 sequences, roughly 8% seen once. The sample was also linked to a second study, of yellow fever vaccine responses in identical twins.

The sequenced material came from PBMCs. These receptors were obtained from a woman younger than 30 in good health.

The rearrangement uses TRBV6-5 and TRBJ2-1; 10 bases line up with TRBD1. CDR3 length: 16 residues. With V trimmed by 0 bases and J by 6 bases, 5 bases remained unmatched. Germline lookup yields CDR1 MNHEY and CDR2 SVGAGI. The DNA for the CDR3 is TGTGCCAGCAGTTACTCGGGGACAGGGGAAGGCAATGAGCAGTTCTTC. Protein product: CASSYSGTGEGNEQFF.

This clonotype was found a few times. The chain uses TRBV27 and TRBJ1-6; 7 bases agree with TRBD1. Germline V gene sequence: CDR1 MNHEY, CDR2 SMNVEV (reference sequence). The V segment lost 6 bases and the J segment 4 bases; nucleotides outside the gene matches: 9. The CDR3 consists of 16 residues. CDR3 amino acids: CASRPLGTAYNSPLHF. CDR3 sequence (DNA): TGTGCCAGCAGGCCTCTTGGGACAGCTTATAATTCACCCCTCCACTTT.

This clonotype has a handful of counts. The CDR3 region has the DNA TGCAGTGCTAGAGATTTTCGAGTGAATACGCAGTATTTT. Amino acids: CSARDFRVNTQYF. V and J are TRBV20-1 and TRBJ2-3; D gene uncertain. CDR1 DFQATT and CDR2 SNEGSKA come from the germline V gene (reference sequence). The CDR3 is 13 amino acids. V was clipped by 0 bases and J by 7 bases, with 11 bases between them.

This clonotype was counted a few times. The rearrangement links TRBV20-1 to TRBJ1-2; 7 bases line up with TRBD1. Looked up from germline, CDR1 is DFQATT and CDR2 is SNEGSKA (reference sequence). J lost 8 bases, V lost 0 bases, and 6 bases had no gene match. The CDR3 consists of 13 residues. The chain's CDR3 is CSARDDREGGYTF. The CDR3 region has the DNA TGCAGTGCTAGAGATGACAGGGAGGGAGGCTACACCTTC.

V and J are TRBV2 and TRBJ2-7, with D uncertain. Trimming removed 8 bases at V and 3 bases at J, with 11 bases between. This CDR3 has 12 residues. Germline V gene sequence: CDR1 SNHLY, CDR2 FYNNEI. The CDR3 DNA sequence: TGTGCCAGCGGAGACTGGGACTACGAGCAGTACTTC. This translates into CASGDWDYEQYF.

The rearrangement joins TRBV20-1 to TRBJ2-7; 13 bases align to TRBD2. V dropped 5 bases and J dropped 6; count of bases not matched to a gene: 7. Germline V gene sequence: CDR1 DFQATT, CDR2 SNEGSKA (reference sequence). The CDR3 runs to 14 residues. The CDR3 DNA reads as TGCAGTGCTGGACTAGCGGGAGTTTCGGGCGAGCAGTACTTC. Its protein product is CSAGLAGVSGEQYF.